A single sample gave rise to the 20 T cell receptor beta chains below, sequenced in a study of spatial heterogeneity in lung cancer. MiXCR was run by TCRdb on the 5' RACE reads, yielding one entry per CDR3 protein. The sample includes around 48,000 distinct CDR3 sequences, around 5.2% of them seen just once. Time point specified: sample taken at primary tumor resection. Whole RNA, isolated from tumor, nontumor lung or frozen PBMC, was sequenced without prior sorting. Sequenced here: PBMCs, sampled at surgery. These receptors were taken from a male donor with early-stage non-small cell lung cancer.

In its sample, this clonotype was seen a few times. The CDR3: CASSLTGGRSYEQYF. CDR3 DNA: TGTGCCAGTAGTCTTACAGGGGGCAGGTCCTACGAGCAGTACTTC. This chain joins TRBV19 and TRBJ2-7, with 9 nucleotides matching TRBD1. The CDR3 runs 15 residues. From germline, CDR1 is LNHDA and CDR2 SQIVND (reference sequence). Trimming removed 5 bases from V and 1 base from J; junction bases left unmatched: 6. The complete variable domain, with remaining parts taken from reference TRBV19 and TRBJ2-7, reads DGGITQSPKYLFRKEGQNVTLSCEQNLNHDAMYWYRQDPGQGLRLIYYSQIVNDFQKGDIAEGYSVSREKKESFPLTVTSAQKNPTAFYLCASSLTGGRSYEQYFGPGTRLTVT.

This clonotype was counted at least ten times. This sequence joins TRBV7-8 and TRBJ2-6; 9 bases match TRBD1. V was pared by 6 bases and J by 3 bases, with 3 bases of the junction left unmatched. This CDR3 spans 15 amino acids. CDR1 SGHVS and CDR2 FQNEAQ come from the germline V gene. This CDR3 is CASRDRGGGANVLTF. DNA of the CDR3: TGTGCCAGCAGGGACAGGGGCGGTGGGGCCAACGTCCTGACTTTC.

This clonotype was counted many times. CDR3 protein: CASSSGRERSYEQYF. DNA for the CDR3: TGTGCCAGCAGTTCCGGGCGGGAGCGGTCCTACGAGCAGTACTTC. The rearrangement links TRBV7-9 to TRBJ2-7, with 7 bases fitting TRBD2. Losses at the gene ends were 6 bases for V and 1 base for J; bases not matched to a gene: 9. Germline CDR1 and CDR2: SEHNR and FQNEAQ (reference sequence). The CDR3 is made up of 15 amino acids.

This clonotype was recorded a few times. V gene TRBV12-3 or TRBV12-4 combines with J gene TRBJ2-1; D tentatively reads TRBD1 or TRBD2 (5 bases each). Trimming cost V 6 bases and J 7 bases, with 19 bases left between them. The CDR3 runs to 15 residues. The CDR3 here is CASSPGTPSWNEQFF. Here the CDR3 DNA reads TGTGCCAGCAGCCCCGGGACCCCCTCGTGGAATGAGCAGTTCTTC.

The sample holds many counts of this clonotype. V and J are TRBV19 and TRBJ2-4; the D gene is possibly TRBD2 (5 bases). V was clipped by 9 bases and J by 7 bases, with 16 bases between them. This CDR3 has 13 amino acids. In germline, CDR1 is LNHDA, CDR2 SQIVND (reference sequence). The CDR3 is CASEGLAYNIQYF. DNA for the CDR3: TGTGCCAGCGAGGGCCTAGCCTATAACATTCAGTACTTC.

This clonotype was picked up many times. The CDR3 here is CASSLMSSSYNEQFF. The CDR3 region has the DNA TGCGCCAGCAGCTTGATGAGCTCCTCCTACAATGAGCAGTTCTTC. This chain links TRBV5-1 with TRBJ2-1; D is ambiguous. Looked up from germline, CDR1 is SGHRS and CDR2 is YFSETQ. V lost 1 base, J lost 0 bases, and 8 bases lay in between. This CDR3 comprises 15 residues.

In its sample, this clonotype was seen many times. The chain employs TRBV4-1 and TRBJ2-2, with 8 positions matching TRBD2. The CDR3 is 18 residues long. V shed 1 base and J 1 base; nucleotides not matched to a gene: 8. Germline CDR1 and CDR2: MGHRA and YSYEKL. CDR3 coding DNA: TGCGCCAGCAGCCAAGTCACATGGCGGGAGGTGAACACCGGGGAGCTGTTTTTT. Protein product: CASSQVTWREVNTGELFF.

This clonotype was counted many times. The chain is built from TRBV27 and TRBJ1-2, with D perhaps matching TRBD1 (6 bases). The germline CDR1 and CDR2 sequences are MNHEY and SMNVEV (reference sequence). V was trimmed by 6 bases and J by 7 bases, leaving 21 bases between them. This CDR3 contains 15 residues. CDR3 sequence: CASSRLPAGVSGYTF. Written as DNA, the CDR3 is TGTGCCAGCAGCAGACTCCCCGCAGGGGTTAGTGGCTACACCTTC.

This clonotype showed up many times. A much larger clone differs by one base, so this may be a read error. The chain employs TRBV7-9 and TRBJ2-5; 7 bases fit TRBD1. Germline V gene sequence: CDR1 SEHNR, CDR2 FQNEAQ (reference sequence). V lost 0 bases and J lost 2; bases outside the gene matches: 0. This CDR3 spans 14 amino acids. The CDR3: CASSLADRQETQYF. CDR3 DNA: TGTGCCAGCAGCTTAGCGGACAGGCAAGAGACCCAGTACTTC.

In this sample, this clonotype turned up a few times. J is TRBJ2-1 and V is TRBV6-2 or TRBV6-3; 11 bases align to TRBD2. This CDR3 region has 16 residues. Germline trimming cut 2 bases from V and 5 bases from J; bases unmatched to any gene: 5. Per germline, CDR1 MNHEY and CDR2 SVGEGT. For the CDR3, the DNA is TGTGCCAGCAGTTACGTAGCGGGAGGGCCCAACAATGAGCAGTTCTTC. It specifies CASSYVAGGPNNEQFF.

There are many counts of this clonotype. The DNA for the CDR3 is TGTGCCAGCAGTCCCGGGACCAGTCAGGAGCAGTTCTTC. Amino acid sequence: CASSPGTSQEQFF. This chain connects TRBV12-3 or TRBV12-4 to TRBJ2-1; D possibly matches TRBD1 or TRBD2 (5 bases each). This CDR3 is built from 13 residues. V shed 5 bases and J shed 10 bases, with 15 bases lying between them.

This clonotype was observed many times. V is TRBV29-1 and J is TRBJ2-7; the match to TRBD1 covers 7 bases. Germline-derived CDR1 and CDR2 are SQVTM and ANQGSEA. The CDR3 totals 16 residues. V shed 0 bases and J 2 bases; nucleotides not matched to a gene: 10. The CDR3 spells CSVEETTGTATYEQYF. The CDR3 DNA sequence: TGCAGCGTTGAAGAAACTACCGGGACAGCCACCTACGAGCAGTACTTC.

This clonotype was detected ten times or more. CDR3 amino acids: CASSPGLNTEAFF. The CDR3 DNA reads as TGTGCCAGCAGCCCCGGTCTGAACACTGAAGCTTTCTTT. This chain links TRBV7-6 with TRBJ1-1; no clear D gene. V was shortened by 5 bases and J by 0 bases, with 7 bases between the two germline ends. CDR3 length: 13 amino acids. Germline values: CDR1 SGHVS, CDR2 FNYEAQ.

In this sample, this clonotype turned up many times. This chain uses TRBV7-9 with TRBJ2-7; TRBD1 agrees at 9 bases. The CDR3 has 15 amino acids. Germline CDR1 and CDR2: SEHNR and FQNEAQ (reference sequence). V lost 5 bases to trimming and J lost 8 bases; unmatched junction nucleotides: 13. The CDR3 nucleotides read TGTGCCAGCAGCCCAGGGACAGGGACTACGGTGAAGCAGTACTTC. Residues: CASSPGTGTTVKQYF.

This clonotype was picked up many times. The chain carries TRBV7-8 and TRBJ2-5, with D maybe TRBD2 (7 bases). The CDR3 runs to 16 residues. CDR1 and CDR2 (germline): SGHVS, FQNEAQ. Trimming took 2 bases from V and 4 from J, leaving 17 bases between them. CDR3 coding DNA: TGTGCCAGCAGCTTAAGCCCTGGAGGGGGGGGAGAGACCCAGTACTTC. This translates into CASSLSPGGGGETQYF.

This clonotype was detected many times. The V gene is TRBV5-6, the J gene TRBJ2-1; TRBD1 matches at 9 bases. The V and J ends lost 0 bases and 8 bases, in that order; junction bases with no gene match: 6. This CDR3 is 15 amino acids long. Germline-derived CDR1 and CDR2 are SGHDT and YYEEEE. The CDR3 DNA reads TGTGCCAGCAGCTTGGTAGGACAGGGGTACGATGAGCAGTTCTTC. Its protein product is CASSLVGQGYDEQFF.

The rearrangement uses TRBV5-6 and TRBJ2-3, with TRBD1 matching over 9 bases. Looked up from germline, CDR1 is SGHDT and CDR2 is YYEEEE. This CDR3 region has 14 residues. The ends lost 4 bases at V and 7 bases at J; junction bases unmatched: 7. In DNA, the CDR3 is TGTGCCAGCAGCCCCCGGGACAGGGATCATACGCAGTATTTT. Amino acid sequence: CASSPRDRDHTQYF.

This clonotype was recorded at least ten times. The J gene is TRBJ2-1, the V gene TRBV11-2; the match to TRBD2 covers 11 bases. Germline V gene data show CDR1 as SGHAT and CDR2 as FQNNGV. The CDR3 is made up of 13 amino acids. V dropped 5 bases and J dropped 12; count of bases not matched to a gene: 6. The DNA for the CDR3 is TGTGCCAGCAGCCTGCCGGGGACTAGCGGGCAGTTCTTC. Its protein is CASSLPGTSGQFF.

This clonotype has a count of ten or more. The V call is TRBV2, the J call TRBJ2-7, with D perhaps being TRBD1 or TRBD2 (5 bases each). The CDR3 spans 14 residues. Germline-derived CDR1 and CDR2 are SNHLY and FYNNEI. Between the trimmed V and J ends, which lost 3 bases and 2 bases, there was a span of 11 bases. In DNA, the CDR3 is TGTGCCAGCAGTGAGTTTGGGGGTGCCTACGAGCAGTACTTC. It yields the protein CASSEFGGAYEQYF.

Ten or more counts support this clonotype. The rearrangement joins TRBV5-1 to TRBJ2-1; unclear D gene. V dropped 4 bases and J dropped 4 bases, with 6 bases sitting between them. Per germline, CDR1 SGHRS and CDR2 YFSETQ. The CDR3 sequence is 12 residues long. The CDR3 sequence is CASSPNYNEQFF. CDR3 in DNA: TGCGCCAGCAGCCCTAATTACAATGAGCAGTTCTTC.